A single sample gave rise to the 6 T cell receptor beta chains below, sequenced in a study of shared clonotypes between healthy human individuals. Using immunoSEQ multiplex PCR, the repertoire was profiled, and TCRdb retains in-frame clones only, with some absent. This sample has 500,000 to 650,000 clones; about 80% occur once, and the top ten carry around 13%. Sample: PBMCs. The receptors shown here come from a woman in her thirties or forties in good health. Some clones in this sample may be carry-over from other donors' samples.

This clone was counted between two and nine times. This CDR3 is CASSLDGTGNTGELFF. The CDR3 region has the DNA TGCGCCAGCAGCTTGGATGGGACAGGGAACACCGGGGAGCTGTTTTTT. This chain uses TRBV5-1 with TRBJ2-2; the match to TRBD1 covers 8 bases. The CDR3 spans 16 residues. CDR1 is SGHRS, CDR2 YFSETQ, per germline. V was pared by 0 bases and J by 1 base, with 2 bases of the junction left unmatched.

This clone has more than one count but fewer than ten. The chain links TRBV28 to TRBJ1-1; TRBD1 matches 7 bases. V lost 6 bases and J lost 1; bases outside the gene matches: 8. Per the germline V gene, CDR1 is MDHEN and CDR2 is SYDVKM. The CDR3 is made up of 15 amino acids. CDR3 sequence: CASSRWGQTNTEAFF. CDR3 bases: TGTGCCAGCAGCCGTTGGGGACAGACGAACACTGAAGCTTTCTTT.

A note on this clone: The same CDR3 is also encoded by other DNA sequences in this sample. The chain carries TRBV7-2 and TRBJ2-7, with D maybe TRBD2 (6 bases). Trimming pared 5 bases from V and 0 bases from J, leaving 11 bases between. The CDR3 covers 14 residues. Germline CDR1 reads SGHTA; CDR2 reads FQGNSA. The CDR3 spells CASSLGGNSYEQYF. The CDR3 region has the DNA TGTGCCAGCAGCCTGGGAGGCAACTCCTACGAGCAGTACTTC. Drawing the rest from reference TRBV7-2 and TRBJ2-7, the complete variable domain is GAGVSQSPSNKVTEKGKDVELRCDPISGHTALYWYRQSLGQGLEFLIYFQGNSAPDKSGLPSDRFSAERTGGSVSTLTIQRTQQEDSAVYLCASSLGGNSYEQYFGPGTRLTVT.

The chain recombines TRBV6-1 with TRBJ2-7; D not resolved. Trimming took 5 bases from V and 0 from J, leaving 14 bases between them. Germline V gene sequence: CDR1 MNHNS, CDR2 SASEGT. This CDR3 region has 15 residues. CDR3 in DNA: TGTGCCAGCAGTCCACGGACGTCTAGCTCCTACGAGCAGTACTTC. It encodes CASSPRTSSSYEQYF.

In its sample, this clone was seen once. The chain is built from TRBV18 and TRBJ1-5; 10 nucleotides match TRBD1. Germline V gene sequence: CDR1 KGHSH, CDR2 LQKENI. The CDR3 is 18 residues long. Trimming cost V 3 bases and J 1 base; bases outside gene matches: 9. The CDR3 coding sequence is TGTGCCAGCTCACCGGGGACAGGGGCTGGAGTGAGCAATCAGCCCCAGCATTTT. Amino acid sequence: CASSPGTGAGVSNQPQHF.

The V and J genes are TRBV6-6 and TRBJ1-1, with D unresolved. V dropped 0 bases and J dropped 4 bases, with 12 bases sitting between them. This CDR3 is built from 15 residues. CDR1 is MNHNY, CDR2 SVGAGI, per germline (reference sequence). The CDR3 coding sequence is TGTGCCAGCAGTTACTCGAGTCGGGGTGGCACTGAAGCTTTCTTT. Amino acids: CASSYSSRGGTEAFF.